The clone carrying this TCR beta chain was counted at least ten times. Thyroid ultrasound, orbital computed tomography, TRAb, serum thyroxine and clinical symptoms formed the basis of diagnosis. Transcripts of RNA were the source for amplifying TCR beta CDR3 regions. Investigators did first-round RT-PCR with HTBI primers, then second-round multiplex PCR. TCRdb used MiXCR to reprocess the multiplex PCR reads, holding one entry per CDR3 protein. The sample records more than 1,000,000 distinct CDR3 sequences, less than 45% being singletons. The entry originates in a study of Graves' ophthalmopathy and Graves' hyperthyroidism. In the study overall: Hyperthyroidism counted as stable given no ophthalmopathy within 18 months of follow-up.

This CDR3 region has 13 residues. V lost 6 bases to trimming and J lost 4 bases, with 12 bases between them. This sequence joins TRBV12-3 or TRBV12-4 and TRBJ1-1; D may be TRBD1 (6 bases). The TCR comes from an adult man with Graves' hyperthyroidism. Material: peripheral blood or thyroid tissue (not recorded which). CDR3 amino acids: CASSYDRTTEAFF. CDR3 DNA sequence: TGTGCCAGCAGCTATGACAGGACCACTGAAGCTTTCTTT.